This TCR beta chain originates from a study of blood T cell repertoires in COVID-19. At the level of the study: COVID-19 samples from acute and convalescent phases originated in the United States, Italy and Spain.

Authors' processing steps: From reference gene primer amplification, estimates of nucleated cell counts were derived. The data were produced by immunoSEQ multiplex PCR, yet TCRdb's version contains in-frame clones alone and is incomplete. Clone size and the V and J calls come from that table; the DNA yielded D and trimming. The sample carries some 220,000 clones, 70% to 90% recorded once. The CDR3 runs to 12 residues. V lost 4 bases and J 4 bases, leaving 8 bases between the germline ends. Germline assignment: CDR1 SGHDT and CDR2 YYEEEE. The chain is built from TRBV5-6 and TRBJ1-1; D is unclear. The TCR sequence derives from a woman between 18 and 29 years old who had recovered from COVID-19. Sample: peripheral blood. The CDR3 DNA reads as TGTGCCAGCAGCCTAGGACTCACTGAAGCTTTCTTT. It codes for CASSLGLTEAFF.